A selection of T cell receptor beta chains follows, all from one sample in a study of STAT3 mutations in large granular lymphocyte leukemia. Sequencing used immunoSEQ multiplex PCR; TCRdb keeps in-frame clones, though not all of them. This sample has approximately 4,100 clones, with approximately 78% found just once. The material sequenced was peripheral blood mononuclear cells. The origin of the receptors is a man aged 35-49 years with T-cell large granular lymphocyte leukemia. Some clones in this sample may be carry-over from other donors' samples. Both conserved end residues are part of each CDR3. Fields, in order: V gene, D gene, clone size, J gene, CDR3 length, CDR3 protein, CDR3 DNA. The D gene is left open where the match is weak. Size is omitted from some rows. Given values are once, few, many or a class for expanded clones.

TRBV5-1	TRBD1	.	TRBJ1-1	15	CASSPFQGANTEAFF	TGCGCCAGCAGCCCTTTCCAGGGGGCCAACACTGAAGCTTTCTTT
TRBV6-6	.	.	TRBJ2-7	14	CASSQRGQSYEQYF	TGTGCCAGCAGTCAGCGTGGACAAAGCTACGAGCAGTACTTC
TRBV30	.	.	TRBJ2-7	14	CAWAGRDQGFKQYF	TGTGCCTGGGCGGGGCGGGACCAGGGGTTCAAGCAGTACTTC
TRBV18	.	.	TRBJ1-1	15	CASSPTGTLNTEAFF	TGTGCCAGCTCACCTACAGGGACCTTGAACACTGAAGCTTTCTTT
TRBV7-6	.	.	TRBJ2-7	11	CASSSAYEQYF	TGTGCCAGCAGCTCCGCCTACGAGCAGTACTTC
TRBV7-2	.	.	TRBJ1-2	12	CASAGGADGYTF	TGTGCCAGCGCCGGGGGGGCTGATGGCTACACCTTC
TRBV6-6	TRBD1	.	TRBJ1-2	15	CASSPGTGLNYGYTF	TGTGCCAGCAGCCCCGGGACAGGGTTAAACTATGGCTACACCTTC
TRBV29-1	.	.	TRBJ1-2	12	CSVEAPAGGYTF	TGCAGCGTTGAAGCGCCTGCGGGGGGCTACACCTTC
TRBV10-3	.	.	TRBJ2-7	16	CAISDPPGQLMHEQYF	TGTGCCATCAGTGATCCCCCGGGACAACTCATGCACGAGCAGTACTTC
TRBV9	.	.	TRBJ1-1	14	CASSVGDLNTEAFF	TGTGCCAGCAGCGTAGGGGACTTGAACACTGAAGCTTTCTTT
TRBV5-1	.	.	TRBJ2-2	16	CASSLVGNLNTGELFF	TGCGCCAGCAGCTTGGTCGGCAACCTGAACACCGGGGAGCTGTTTTTT
TRBV7-3	TRBD1	.	TRBJ2-7	15	CASSLSGTGGNEQYF	TGTGCCAGCAGCCTGTCCGGGACAGGGGGGAACGAGCAGTACTTC
TRBV7-9	.	once	TRBJ1-1	14	CASRPQGMNTEAFF	TGTGCCAGCAGGCCACAGGGAATGAACACTGAAGCTTTCTTT
TRBV30	.	.	TRBJ2-7	14	CAWRGQGSSYEQYF	TGTGCCTGGAGGGGCCAGGGGAGCTCCTACGAGCAGTACTTC
TRBV6-6	TRBD1	.	TRBJ1-2	14	CASSVGTVYDGYTF	TGTGCCAGCAGTGTCGGGACAGTTTACGATGGCTACACCTTC
TRBV30	.	.	TRBJ1-5	14	CAWSLGSSNQPQHF	TGTGCCTGGAGTCTCGGATCTAGCAATCAGCCCCAGCATTTT
TRBV5-1	.	.	TRBJ2-7	14	CASSLGTGFYEQYF	TGCGCCAGCAGCTTAGGGACTGGATTCTACGAGCAGTACTTC
TRBV29-1	TRBD1	.	TRBJ2-5	15	CSVDRGQARGETQYF	TGCAGCGTTGACCGCGGACAGGCCCGAGGAGAGACCCAGTACTTC
TRBV19	TRBD2	.	TRBJ2-1	16	CASSIPLSGGNNEQFF	TGTGCCAGTAGTATCCCGTTGAGCGGGGGAAACAATGAGCAGTTCTTC
TRBV11-2	.	few	TRBJ2-3	16	CASSLGGFGGTDTQYF	TGTGCCAGCAGCTTAGGTGGGTTCGGGGGCACAGATACGCAGTATTTT
TRBV7-8	.	.	TRBJ2-7	10	CASSGYEQYF	TGTGCCAGCAGCGGGTACGAGCAGTACTTC
TRBV25-1	.	few	TRBJ2-1	17	CASSESLAGRTYNEQFF	TGTGCCAGCAGTGAATCCCTTGCAGGGAGAACCTACAATGAGCAGTTCTTC
TRBV25-1	.	.	TRBJ1-5	15	CASCGDRTELQPQHF	TGTGCCAGCTGTGGGGACCGGACAGAACTTCAGCCCCAGCATTTT
TRBV5-1	TRBD2	.	TRBJ2-5	17	CASSLSGTSGGQETQYF	TGCGCCAGCAGCCTCTCCGGGACTAGCGGGGGCCAAGAGACCCAGTACTTC
TRBV7-8	.	.	TRBJ1-5	15	CASSHEGLNNQPQHF	TGTGCCAGCAGCCACGAGGGGCTGAACAATCAGCCCCAGCATTTT
TRBV27	.	.	TRBJ2-3	16	CASSFVGELSTDTQYF	TGTGCCAGCAGTTTTGTGGGGGAGCTAAGCACAGATACGCAGTATTTT
TRBV27	.	once	TRBJ2-6	13	CASSLSGANVLTF	TGTGCCAGCAGTTTAAGTGGGGCCAACGTCCTGACTTTC
TRBV13	TRBD1	.	TRBJ1-1	14	CASSLPTGTTEAFF	TGTGCCAGCAGCTTACCGACAGGGACCACTGAAGCTTTCTTT
TRBV6-6	.	.	TRBJ1-1	13	CASSRGQNTEAFF	TGTGCCAGCAGTCGGGGACAGAACACTGAAGCTTTCTTT
TRBV6-5	.	few	TRBJ2-5	12	CASSYEGETQYF	TGTGCCAGCAGTTACGAAGGAGAAACCCAGTACTTC
TRBV19	.	.	TRBJ2-2	13	CASSIGLGRELFF	TGTGCCAGTAGTATAGGGTTAGGACGGGAGCTGTTTTTT
TRBV18	.	.	TRBJ1-5	13	CASSLESNQPQHF	TGTGCCAGCTCGTTGGAGAGCAATCAGCCCCAGCATTTT
TRBV29-1	TRBD1	.	TRBJ2-7	12	CSVATGIYEQYF	TGCAGCGTTGCGACAGGGATCTACGAGCAGTACTTC
TRBV5-6	.	.	TRBJ2-7	14	CASSLGGDSYEQYF	TGTGCCAGCAGCTTGGGAGGGGACTCCTACGAGCAGTACTTC
TRBV6-6	.	.	TRBJ2-5	15	CASSYLPRRQETQYF	TGTGCCAGCAGTTACCTTCCACGGAGACAAGAGACCCAGTACTTC
TRBV5-6	TRBD1	.	TRBJ2-3	15	CASSLRTGGTDTQYF	TGTGCCAGCAGCTTGAGGACAGGGGGGACAGATACGCAGTATTTT
TRBV5-4	TRBD2	.	TRBJ2-3	14	CASSTPSGADTQYF	TGTGCCAGCAGCACCCCCAGCGGGGCAGATACGCAGTATTTT
TRBV7-9	.	once	TRBJ1-2	19	CASSLSFATLSAANYGYTF	TGTGCCAGCAGCTTAAGTTTTGCCACCCTCAGCGCCGCTAACTATGGCTACACCTTC
TRBV7-9	.	.	TRBJ1-2	15	CASSLLYSSNYGYTF	TGTGCCAGCAGCTTACTTTACAGCTCTAACTATGGCTACACCTTC
TRBV6-5	.	.	TRBJ1-6	16	CASSYGRRVGLSPLHF	TGTGCCAGCAGTTACGGGCGCCGGGTTGGCCTTTCACCCCTCCACTTT
TRBV5-1	TRBD1	.	TRBJ1-4	15	CASSPRTGAVEKLFF	TGCGCCAGCAGCCCCAGGACAGGCGCCGTTGAAAAACTGTTTTTT
TRBV5-4	.	once	TRBJ2-5	15	CASSLAGATQETQYF	TGTGCCAGCAGCTTGGCGGGGGCCACACAAGAGACCCAGTACTTC
TRBV5-5	.	.	TRBJ1-5	14	CASSLGFNDQPQHF	TGTGCCAGCAGCTTGGGTTTTAACGATCAGCCCCAGCATTTT
TRBV27	.	.	TRBJ2-3	13	CASRELDTDTQYF	TGTGCCAGCAGGGAACTCGACACAGATACGCAGTATTTT
TRBV5-1	TRBD1	.	TRBJ2-3	16	CASSSAGTGGTDTQYF	TGCGCCAGCAGTTCTGCCGGGACAGGGGGCACAGATACGCAGTATTTT
TRBV9	.	.	TRBJ2-7	13	CASSAAPGDEQYF	TGTGCCAGCAGCGCAGCACCGGGCGACGAGCAGTACTTC
TRBV7-3	.	.	TRBJ1-6	12	CASSFGNSPLHF	TGTGCCAGCAGCTTTGGGAATTCACCCCTCCACTTT
TRBV29-1	.	once	TRBJ1-2	13	CSVETRVSYGYTF	TGCAGCGTTGAAACCAGGGTATCGTATGGCTACACCTTC
TRBV5-4	.	.	TRBJ2-7	15	CASSLGRAGSYEQYF	TGTGCCAGCAGCCTTGGCCGAGCAGGGTCCTACGAGCAGTACTTC
TRBV7-2	.	.	TRBJ1-1	13	CASSPRRTPAAFF	TGTGCCAGCAGCCCCCGACGGACACCGGCAGCTTTCTTT
TRBV7-9	.	.	TRBJ1-1	12	CASSTDRNEAFF	TGTGCCAGCAGCACCGACCGGAATGAAGCTTTCTTT
TRBV27	TRBD1	.	TRBJ1-2	15	CASSLGTGGYYGYTF	TGTGCCAGCAGTTTGGGGACAGGGGGGTACTATGGCTACACCTTC